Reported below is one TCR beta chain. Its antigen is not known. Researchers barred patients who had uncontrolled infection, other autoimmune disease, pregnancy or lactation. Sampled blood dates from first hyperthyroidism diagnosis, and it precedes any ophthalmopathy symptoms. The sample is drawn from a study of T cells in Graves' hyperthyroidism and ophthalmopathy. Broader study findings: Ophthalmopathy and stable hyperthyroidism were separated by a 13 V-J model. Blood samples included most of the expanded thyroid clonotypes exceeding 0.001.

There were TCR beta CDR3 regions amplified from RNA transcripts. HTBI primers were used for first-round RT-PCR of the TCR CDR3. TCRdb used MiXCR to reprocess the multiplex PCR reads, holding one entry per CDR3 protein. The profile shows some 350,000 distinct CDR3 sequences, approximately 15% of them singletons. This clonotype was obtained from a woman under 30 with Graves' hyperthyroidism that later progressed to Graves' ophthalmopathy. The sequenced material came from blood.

The CDR3 sequence is CAISESISYEQYF. DNA of the CDR3: TGTGCCATCAGTGAGTCAATCTCCTACGAGCAGTACTTC. The V and J genes are TRBV10-3 and TRBJ2-7; D is undetermined. The CDR3 extends over 13 amino acids. CDR1 is ENHRY and CDR2 is SYGVKD in the germline V gene. The V end lost 0 bases, the J end lost 0 bases, and 3 bases lay between the germline ends.